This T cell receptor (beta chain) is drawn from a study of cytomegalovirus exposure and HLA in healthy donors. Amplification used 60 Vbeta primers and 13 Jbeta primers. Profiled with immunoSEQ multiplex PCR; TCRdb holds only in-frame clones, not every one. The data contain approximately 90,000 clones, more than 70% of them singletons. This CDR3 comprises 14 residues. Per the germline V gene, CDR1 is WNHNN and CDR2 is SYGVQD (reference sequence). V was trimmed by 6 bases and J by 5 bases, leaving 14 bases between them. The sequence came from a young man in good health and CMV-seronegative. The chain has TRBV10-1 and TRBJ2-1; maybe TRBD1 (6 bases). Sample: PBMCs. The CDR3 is CASSTDSFDNEQFF. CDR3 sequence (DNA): TGCGCCAGCAGCACGGACAGTTTTGACAATGAGCAGTTCTTC.